A selection of T cell receptor beta chains follows, all from one sample in a study of cytomegalovirus exposure and HLA in healthy donors. The table came from immunoSEQ multiplex PCR; TCRdb's copy has only in-frame clones and leaves some out. This table has about 160,000 clones, around 79% appearing once. What was sequenced was PBMCs. These receptors originate from a woman between 40 and 50 years old in good health and CMV-seronegative. Both conserved end residues are part of each CDR3. Each record gives: J gene, CDR3 length, V gene, clone size, D gene, CDR3 protein, CDR3 DNA. A D gene is named only where the DNA matches it firmly. Part of the rows lack a size; the others show once, few, many or a class for expanded clones.

>TRBJ1-1|14|TRBV28|NA|NA
CASSVPLGVTEAFF
TGTGCCAGCAGTGTACCGCTCGGGGTGACTGAAGCTTTCTTT
>TRBJ2-5|16|TRBV5-4|NA|NA
CASSSTTGTFQETQYF
TGTGCCAGCAGCTCTACTACAGGGACCTTCCAAGAGACCCAGTACTTC
>TRBJ2-1|14|TRBV10-1|NA|NA
CASSPEGAGQKQFF
TGCGCCAGCAGCCCAGAGGGGGCGGGACAGAAGCAGTTCTTC
>TRBJ2-1|15|TRBV11-2|NA|NA
CASSLDYPRRAEQFF
TGTGCCAGCAGCTTAGATTACCCCCGCAGGGCCGAGCAGTTCTTC
>TRBJ1-5|19|TRBV6-1|NA|TRBD1
CASSEARVGDSTSRKPQHF
TGTGCCAGCAGTGAAGCGCGGGTGGGGGACAGTACCTCTCGGAAGCCCCAGCATTTT
>TRBJ1-1|13|TRBV5-6|NA|NA
CASSGTENTEAFF
TGTGCCAGCAGCGGTACAGAGAACACTGAAGCTTTCTTT
>TRBJ2-1|17|TRBV7-2|NA|TRBD2
CASSQSSGGPSYNEQFF
TGTGCCAGCAGCCAAAGTAGCGGGGGGCCCTCCTACAATGAGCAGTTCTTC
>TRBJ2-1|23|TRBV10-3|NA|NA
CAISDHLTRQTKIPRRQYNEQFF
TGTGCCATCAGTGATCACTTAACCCGACAGACCAAGATCCCCCGTAGGCAATACAATGAGCAGTTCTTC
>TRBJ1-6|14|TRBV21-1|NA|NA
CASSKGTGGAPLHF
TGTGCCAGCAGCAAAGGCACAGGGGGTGCACCCCTCCACTTT
>TRBJ2-7|14|TRBV5-6|NA|TRBD1
CASSPGTGAFEQYF
TGTGCCAGCAGCCCCGGGACAGGGGCGTTCGAGCAGTACTTC
>TRBJ2-1|14|TRBV2|NA|TRBD2
CASRLAGIYNEQFF
TGTGCCAGCAGGCTAGCGGGGATCTACAATGAGCAGTTCTTC
>TRBJ2-7|16|TRBV5-1|NA|TRBD1
CASSLSTGQGAYEQYF
TGCGCCAGCAGCTTATCCACGGGACAGGGAGCCTACGAGCAGTACTTC
>TRBJ1-6|14|TRBV5-4|NA|NA
CVSSLPQANSPLHF
TGTGTCAGCAGCTTGCCACAGGCGAATTCACCCCTCCACTTT
>TRBJ2-7|13|TRBV29-1|NA|TRBD2
CSATSGGVYEQYF
TGCAGCGCGACTAGCGGGGGGGTATACGAGCAGTACTTC
>TRBJ2-5|14|TRBV4-1|NA|TRBD1
CASSRFTGGETQYF
TGCGCCAGCAGCCGATTTACAGGGGGCGAGACCCAGTACTTC
>TRBJ2-7|15|TRBV19|few|TRBD2
CASSIAKGGTYEQYF
TGTGCCAGTAGTATAGCGAAGGGAGGGACCTACGAGCAGTACTTC
>TRBJ2-3|11|TRBV20-1|NA|NA
CSARLSDTQYF
TGCAGTGCTAGATTGTCGGATACGCAGTATTTT
>TRBJ2-1|14|TRBV4-2|NA|TRBD2
CASSQEASGNEQFF
TGTGCCAGCAGCCAAGAGGCTAGCGGCAATGAGCAGTTCTTC
>TRBJ2-3|15|TRBV9|NA|TRBD2
CASSKTSGGYDTQYF
TGTGCCAGCAGCAAGACTAGCGGGGGTTACGATACGCAGTATTTT
>TRBJ1-1|16|TRBV10-3|NA|NA
CAISDLGQGGNTEAFF
TGTGCCATCAGTGATTTAGGGCAGGGTGGGAACACTGAAGCTTTCTTT
>TRBJ2-1|16|TRBV5-6|NA|TRBD1
CASSLLWTGGSDEQFF
TGTGCCAGCAGCTTGTTGTGGACAGGTGGTTCAGATGAGCAGTTCTTC
>TRBJ1-5|14|TRBV4-1|NA|NA
CASSPLYSNQPQHF
TGCGCCAGCAGCCCGTTGTATAGCAATCAGCCCCAGCATTTT
>TRBJ1-2|16|TRBV5-1|NA|TRBD1
CASSWTGAVPNYGYTF
TGCGCCAGCAGCTGGACAGGGGCCGTTCCCAACTATGGCTACACCTTC
>TRBJ2-1|16|TRBV2|NA|TRBD2
CASSEEAGGAGYEQFF
TGTGCCAGCAGTGAAGAGGCGGGGGGGGCGGGGTATGAGCAGTTCTTC
>TRBJ1-6|12|TRBV7-2|NA|NA
CASSLTGSPLHF
TGTGCCAGCAGCCTCACCGGTTCACCCCTCCACTTT
>TRBJ2-4|13|TRBV6-1|NA|NA
CASLTGERYIQYF
TGTGCCAGCCTTACAGGAGAGCGCTACATTCAGTACTTC
>TRBJ2-3|15|TRBV7-9|NA|NA
CASSLPRGTTDTQYF
TGTGCCAGCAGCTTACCACGGGGGACCACAGATACGCAGTATTTT
>TRBJ1-1|15|TRBV10-2|NA|TRBD1
CASSDQGVVNTEAFF
TGCGCCAGCAGTGACCAGGGGGTAGTGAACACTGAAGCTTTCTTT
>TRBJ2-7|13|TRBV6-1|NA|NA
CASSEGAPYEQYF
TGTGCCAGCAGTGAGGGGGCACCCTACGAGCAGTACTTC
>TRBJ1-5|15|TRBV19|NA|NA
CASSNAQGRNQPQHF
TGTGCCAGTAGTAACGCTCAGGGTCGCAATCAGCCCCAGCATTTT
>TRBJ1-1|17|TRBV5-1|NA|TRBD1
CASSLVGGGTGYTEAFF
TGCGCCAGCAGCTTGGTGGGAGGAGGGACAGGGTACACTGAAGCTTTCTTT
>TRBJ2-7|15|TRBV4-1|once|TRBD1
CASSEAGTGAYEQYF
TGCGCCAGCAGCGAAGCCGGGACAGGGGCCTACGAGCAGTACTTC
>TRBJ2-1|18|TRBV5-4|NA|TRBD2
CASSRTSGGVIIVNEQFF
TGTGCCAGCAGCCGGACTAGCGGGGGAGTAATAATTGTCAATGAGCAGTTCTTC
>TRBJ2-7|15|TRBV23-1|NA|TRBD2
CASSRAGTSNYEQYF
TGCGCCAGCAGTCGGGCGGGGACTAGCAACTACGAGCAGTACTTC
>TRBJ2-1|14|TRBV6-5|NA|TRBD1
CASKGTGVYNEQFF
TGTGCCAGCAAGGGGACAGGGGTTTACAATGAGCAGTTCTTC
>TRBJ1-6|14|TRBV13|NA|NA
CASSSPSGNSPLHF
TGTGCCAGCAGCTCCCCCTCGGGTAATTCACCCCTCCACTTT
>TRBJ1-3|15|TRBV28|NA|TRBD1
CASSLPTGVGNTIYF
TGTGCCAGCAGTCTCCCTACAGGGGTCGGAAACACCATATATTTT
>TRBJ2-4|17|TRBV5-4|few|TRBD2
CASSLPKREGAKNIQYF
TGTGCCAGCAGCTTGCCCAAGCGGGAGGGGGCCAAAAACATTCAGTACTTC
>TRBJ1-6|15|TRBV4-2|NA|NA
CASSQARLENSPLHF
TGTGCCAGCAGCCAAGCCCGTTTGGAGAATTCACCCCTCCACTTT
>TRBJ1-2|12|TRBV7-9|NA|NA
CSSSSQGNGYTF
TGTTCCAGCAGTTCACAGGGAAACGGCTACACCTTC
>TRBJ2-7|15|TRBV27|NA|TRBD1
CASSLPRGSSYEQYF
TGTGCCAGCAGTTTACCCAGGGGGTCGTCCTACGAGCAGTACTTC
>TRBJ1-1|16|TRBV18|NA|NA
CASSPLHVGGDTEAFF
TGTGCCAGCTCACCACTCCACGTGGGGGGAGACACTGAAGCTTTCTTT
>TRBJ2-3|14|TRBV9|NA|TRBD1
CASSPPGGRTTQYF
TGTGCCAGCAGCCCGCCAGGGGGTAGGACTACGCAGTATTTT
>TRBJ1-2|11|TRBV7-9|few|NA
CASSPLDGYTF
TGTGCCAGCAGCCCTCTCGATGGCTACACCTTC